Following are 18 T cell receptor beta chains from one sample sequenced in a study of spatial heterogeneity in lung cancer. Time point defined: blood at routine non-recurrence follow-up after resection. TCRdb re-called the 5' RACE reads with MiXCR, one entry per CDR3 protein. This table holds 60,000 to 85,000 distinct CDR3 sequences, over 7% found once. The material was PBMCs, obtained at follow-up. The receptors here all came from a female donor with early-stage non-small cell lung cancer.

This clonotype was seen at least ten times. The chain employs TRBV6-5 and TRBJ1-3; D is unclear. V gave up 1 base and J gave up 0 bases, with 7 bases separating them. The germline V gene has CDR1 MNHEY and CDR2 SVGAGI. CDR3 length equals 15 residues. The CDR3 reads CASSYLAGSGNTIYF. The CDR3 bases are TGTGCCAGCAGTTACTTGGCCGGCTCTGGAAACACCATATATTTT.

This clonotype was observed at least ten times. The chain combines TRBV5-1 with TRBJ2-2; TRBD2 matches at 8 bases. This CDR3 is built from 13 residues. Trimming took 3 bases from V and 9 from J; bases not matched to a gene: 4. CDR1 and CDR2 (germline): SGHRS, YFSETQ. The CDR3 nucleotides are TGCGCCAGCAGCTCATTAGCGGGACGGGAGCTGTTTTTT. Translated: CASSSLAGRELFF.

This sequence joins TRBV18 and TRBJ2-5; the match to TRBD2 covers 15 bases. Looked up from germline, CDR1 is KGHSH and CDR2 is LQKENI. V lost 1 base, J lost 5 bases, and 11 bases stayed unmatched. CDR3 size: 19 residues. As DNA, the CDR3 is TGTGCCAGCTCACCACTTGGGACTAGCGGGAGGACCATCTACGAGACCCAGTACTTC. Translating it yields CASSPLGTSGRTIYETQYF.

This chain links TRBV10-3 with TRBJ2-1; TRBD2 matches 9 bases. Germline assignment: CDR1 ENHRY and CDR2 SYGVKD. The CDR3 totals 17 residues. The V and J ends lost 2 bases and 0 bases, in that order; junction bases with no gene match: 5. Written as DNA, the CDR3 is TGTGCCATCAGTGAGCCTAGCGGGACGCTCTCCTACAATGAGCAGTTCTTC. This gives the protein CAISEPSGTLSYNEQFF.

V usage is TRBV7-3 and J usage is TRBJ2-1; a possible D gene is TRBD2 (6 bases). CDR3 size: 15 residues. Trimming cost V 1 base and J 5 bases, with 12 bases left between them. Germline V gene lookup returns CDR1 SGHTA and CDR2 FQGTGA. The CDR3 loop is CASSLSGENHNEQFF. In DNA, the CDR3 is TGTGCCAGCAGCTTAAGCGGGGAGAATCACAATGAGCAGTTCTTC.

This clonotype was counted many times. V is TRBV4-1 and J is TRBJ2-2; 7 positions agree with TRBD2. Losses at the gene ends were 4 bases for V and 3 bases for J; bases not matched to a gene: 8. Per the germline V gene, CDR1 is MGHRA and CDR2 is YSYEKL. The CDR3 runs 16 residues. In DNA form, the CDR3 reads TGCGCCAGCAGCCCTCTGGGACTAATCCACACCGGGGAGCTGTTTTTT. This sequence encodes CASSPLGLIHTGELFF.

V gene TRBV7-3 combines with J gene TRBJ2-1; TRBD2 agrees at 13 bases. CDR3 length: 15 amino acids. J was trimmed by 10 bases and V by 2 bases; bases with no gene match: 5. The germline gives CDR1 SGHTA, CDR2 FQGTGA. The CDR3 region has the DNA TGTGCCAGCAGCTTAGGACTAGCGGGAGCACGCGAGCAGTTCTTC. Encoded protein: CASSLGLAGAREQFF.

This clonotype was observed at least ten times. CDR3 protein: CATSETGEPWYGYTF. For the CDR3, the DNA is TGTGCCACCAGCGAAACCGGGGAGCCTTGGTATGGCTACACCTTC. This chain uses TRBV15 with TRBJ1-2; no reliable D call. This CDR3 region has 15 residues. The V end lost 5 bases, the J end lost 5 bases, and 18 bases lay between the germline ends. Germline CDR1 is LNHNV and CDR2 is YYDKDF (reference sequence).

This chain uses TRBV7-9 with TRBJ2-1, with TRBD2 matching over 9 bases. From germline, CDR1 is SEHNR and CDR2 FQNEAQ (reference sequence). This CDR3 is 15 amino acids long. Unmatched junction bases numbered 6, after V lost 5 bases and J lost 4 bases. The CDR3 DNA follows: TGTGCCAGCAGCCCAAAGACTAGCGGATACAATGAGCAGTTCTTC. Its protein is CASSPKTSGYNEQFF.

This clonotype was seen ten or more times. V is TRBV6-2 or TRBV6-3 and J is TRBJ2-1; TRBD1 matches 10 bases. Germline loops: CDR1 MNHEY, CDR2 SVGEGT. The CDR3 is 15 amino acids. V was pared by 2 bases and J by 6 bases, with 4 bases of the junction left unmatched. CDR3 loop: CASSYGGTGVNEQFF. The CDR3 DNA reads TGTGCCAGCAGTTACGGCGGGACAGGGGTCAATGAGCAGTTCTTC.

Many counts were recorded for this clonotype. The rearrangement links TRBV5-1 to TRBJ2-1, with D tentatively TRBD1 or TRBD2 (5 bases each). CDR1 SGHRS and CDR2 YFSETQ come from the germline V gene. The germline V and J ends were trimmed by 0 bases and 0 bases, with 10 bases remaining between them. The CDR3 length is 16 residues. CDR3 amino acids: CASSLVPGSSYNEQFF. The CDR3, as DNA: TGCGCCAGCAGCTTGGTGCCAGGGAGCTCCTACAATGAGCAGTTCTTC.

This clonotype was counted at least ten times. V and J are TRBV2 and TRBJ1-4; 8 nucleotides agree with TRBD1. The CDR3 extends over 15 amino acids. V dropped 6 bases and J dropped 5; count of bases not matched to a gene: 8. CDR1 and CDR2 from the germline V gene are SNHLY and FYNNEI. This CDR3 reads CASSLSGGANEKLFF. The CDR3 DNA is TGTGCCAGCAGCCTATCAGGGGGCGCAAATGAAAAACTGTTTTTT.

This clonotype was recorded many times. The chain is built from TRBV6-1 and TRBJ2-3; D call uncertain. CDR1 is MNHNS and CDR2 is SASEGT in the germline V gene. CDR3 length: 11 amino acids. V was clipped by 7 bases and J by 4 bases, with 6 bases between them. DNA for the CDR3: TGTGCCAGCACAGTTTCAGATACGCAGTATTTT. This sequence encodes CASTVSDTQYF.

The chain carries TRBV11-2 and TRBJ2-2; D might be TRBD1 (5 bases). From germline, CDR1 is SGHAT and CDR2 FQNNGV. The CDR3 runs to 15 residues. V dropped 2 bases and J dropped 3 bases, with 10 bases sitting between them. CDR3 nucleotides: TGTGCCAGCAGCTTATTAGGGGCGGACACCGGGGAGCTGTTTTTT. Translation gives CASSLLGADTGELFF.

This rearrangement joins TRBV7-3 to TRBJ2-7; 9 positions match TRBD1. J lost 8 bases, V lost 5 bases, and 7 bases had no gene match. Per the germline V gene, CDR1 is SGHTA and CDR2 is FQGTGA. The CDR3 has 13 residues. In DNA, the CDR3 is TGTGCCAGCAGCGTAGGCGGGACAGGGAAGCAGTACTTC. Its translation: CASSVGGTGKQYF.

Ten or more counts support this clonotype. The J gene is TRBJ2-2, the V gene TRBV7-3; TRBD1 might be the D (6 bases). This CDR3 has 15 amino acids. Germline CDR1 reads SGHTA; CDR2 reads FQGTGA. The V gene lost 5 bases and the J gene lost 1 base, with 11 bases spanning the gap. CDR3 in amino acids: CASSPQQGNTGELFF. CDR3 nucleotide sequence: TGTGCCAGCAGCCCCCAACAGGGGAACACCGGGGAGCTGTTTTTT.

This clonotype was picked up many times. The chain is built from TRBV28 and TRBJ2-7, with D tentatively TRBD2 (5 bases). CDR1 and CDR2 from the germline V gene are MDHEN and SYDVKM. V lost 5 bases and J 5 bases, leaving 16 bases between the germline ends. The CDR3 consists of 14 residues. This CDR3 is CASSEGLVSNEQYF. The CDR3 nucleotides read TGTGCCAGCAGTGAAGGACTGGTGTCAAACGAGCAGTACTTC.

The V gene is TRBV6-6, the J gene TRBJ2-1, with D unclear. V lost 6 bases, J lost 9 bases, and 15 bases lay in between. This CDR3 comprises 13 residues. Germline CDR1 MNHNY, CDR2 SVGAGI (reference sequence). In DNA, the CDR3 is TGTGCCAGCAGCAAACCACCCGGCGGTGAGCAGTTCTTC. As protein: CASSKPPGGEQFF.